Listed here are 15 T cell receptor beta chains from one sample, sequenced in a study of blood T cell repertoires in COVID-19. The repertoire was sequenced with immunoSEQ multiplex PCR; TCRdb's copy has only in-frame clones and lacks some. The sample contains some 200,000 clones, approximately 89% of which appear only once. The source material was PBMCs or T cells enriched from blood (not recorded which). The receptor source for this set is a woman between 18 and 29 years old who had recovered from COVID-19.

The chain combines TRBV14 with TRBJ2-1; tentative D call: TRBD2 (6 bases). The CDR3 spans 13 residues. The ends were cut back, 3 bases at V and 7 bases at J, with 10 bases in the middle. Germline V lookup: CDR1 SGHDN, CDR2 FVKESK. The CDR3 protein is CASSQGGPNEQFF. The DNA of the CDR3 is TGTGCCAGCAGCCAGGGGGGACCGAATGAGCAGTTCTTC. Based on the CDR3 plus reference TRBV14 and TRBJ2-1, the full variable domain is EAGVTQFPSHSVIEKGQTVTLRCDPISGHDNLYWYRRVMGKEIKFLLHFVKESKQDESGMPNNRFLAERTGGTYSTLKVQPAELEDSGVYFCASSQGGPNEQFFGPGTRLTVL.

J is TRBJ2-1 and V is TRBV7-3; 8 nucleotides align to TRBD2. The germline gives CDR1 SGHTA, CDR2 FQGTGA. J gave up 9 bases and V 6 bases, and 10 bases lay outside the gene matches. The CDR3 loop spans 14 amino acids. CDR3 amino acids: CASSHPGLGVEQFF. CDR3 coding DNA: TGTGCCAGCAGTCATCCGGGACTAGGGGTTGAGCAGTTCTTC.

This sequence joins TRBV10-3 and TRBJ2-7; weak D call: TRBD2 (5 bases). Germline V gives CDR1 ENHRY, CDR2 SYGVKD. CDR3 length equals 15 residues. V was pared by 0 bases and J by 0 bases, with 9 bases between. CDR3 sequence reads: CAISESSGSSYEQYF. Written as DNA, the CDR3 is TGTGCCATCAGTGAGTCCAGCGGTAGCTCCTACGAGCAGTACTTC.

The chain links TRBV11-3 to TRBJ2-1, with TRBD2 matching 8 bases. Germline CDR1 SGHNT, CDR2 YENEEA. This CDR3 is 20 amino acids long. With 5 bases clipped from V and 6 bases from J, the junction kept 24 bases outside the gene matches. Here the CDR3 reads CASSPQLLADMACRCNEQFF. DNA of the CDR3: TGTGCCAGCAGCCCCCAACTACTAGCGGACATGGCGTGTCGTTGCAATGAGCAGTTCTTC.

J is TRBJ1-5 and V is TRBV19, with D perhaps matching TRBD1 (5 bases). V dropped 6 bases and J dropped 5 bases, with 14 bases sitting between them. The germline V gene has CDR1 LNHDA and CDR2 SQIVND (reference sequence). The CDR3 extends over 14 amino acids. The CDR3 DNA is TGTGCCAGTAGGTCCCAGGGATGGGATCAGCCCCAGCATTTT. This gives the protein CASRSQGWDQPQHF.

The rearrangement joins TRBV6-5 to TRBJ2-5, with unresolved D. V was cut by 0 bases and J by 2 bases, with 10 bases left in between. The germline gives CDR1 MNHEY, CDR2 SVGAGI. The CDR3 sequence is 15 residues long. The CDR3 reads CASSYSIRSQETQYF. In DNA form, the CDR3 reads TGTGCCAGCAGTTACTCGATTCGGTCTCAAGAGACCCAGTACTTC.

This sequence joins TRBV5-5 and TRBJ1-2; 8 bases match TRBD1. Trimming took 4 bases from V and 4 from J; bases not matched to a gene: 12. The CDR3 runs 16 residues. CDR1 and CDR2 from the germline V gene are SGHKS and YYEKEE (reference sequence). CDR3 in amino acids: CASSVVGTGDVYGYTF. The DNA of the CDR3 is TGTGCCAGCAGCGTGGTTGGGACAGGTGATGTCTATGGCTACACCTTC.

V is TRBV5-4 and J is TRBJ2-3; a possible D gene is TRBD2 (6 bases). The length of the CDR3 is 15 residues. Trimming took 10 bases from V and 2 from J, leaving 20 bases between them. Per germline, CDR1 SGHNT and CDR2 YYREEE (reference sequence). CDR3 loop: CAFIRGTHLTDTQYF. The CDR3 nucleotides are TGTGCCTTCATCCGGGGGACCCATCTCACAGATACGCAGTATTTT.

The chain uses TRBV28 and TRBJ2-7; 7 nucleotides agree with TRBD1. This CDR3 spans 15 amino acids. Germline values: CDR1 MDHEN, CDR2 SYDVKM. With 4 bases clipped from V and 3 bases from J, the junction kept 9 bases outside the gene matches. The DNA for the CDR3 is TGTGCCAGCAGTTCCGACAGGGTGGGCCTCTACGAGCAGTACTTC. Translating it yields CASSSDRVGLYEQYF.

The chain's CDR3 is CASSSLLAGGWSGELFF. CDR3 nucleotide sequence: TGTGCCAGCAGTTCCCTCCTAGCGGGAGGGTGGTCCGGGGAGCTGTTTTTT. The chain combines TRBV28 with TRBJ2-2, with TRBD2 matching 12 bases. From germline, CDR1 is MDHEN and CDR2 SYDVKM. Trimming cost V 4 bases and J 6 bases; bases outside gene matches: 9. The CDR3 contains 17 residues.

This chain links TRBV7-9 with TRBJ2-7, with unresolved D. CDR1 is SEHNR and CDR2 is FQNEAQ in the germline V gene (reference sequence). This CDR3 is built from 13 residues. Trimming pared 3 bases from V and 2 bases from J, leaving 8 bases between. CDR3 protein: CASSLQVPYEQYF. CDR3 nucleotide sequence: TGTGCCAGCAGCTTGCAGGTCCCCTACGAGCAGTACTTC.

V and J are TRBV27 and TRBJ2-5; maybe TRBD1 (6 bases). The germline gives CDR1 MNHEY, CDR2 SMNVEV (reference sequence). The CDR3 consists of 15 residues. The V and J ends lost 4 bases and 5 bases respectively, with 17 bases between them. The CDR3 sequence: CASSWGSGVIETQYF. The CDR3 DNA reads TGTGCCAGCAGTTGGGGGTCAGGGGTAATTGAGACCCAGTACTTC.

The chain links TRBV2 to TRBJ1-6, with no clear D. The CDR3 has 15 residues. V lost 7 bases and J lost 0, with 10 bases in between. Germline assignment: CDR1 SNHLY and CDR2 FYNNEI. CDR3 amino acids: CASMGRSSYNSPLHF. The CDR3 coding sequence is TGTGCCAGCATGGGTAGGAGCTCCTATAATTCACCCCTCCACTTT. Variable domain in full (rest from reference TRBV2 and TRBJ1-6): EPEVTQTPSHQVTQMGQEVILRCVPISNHLYFYWYRQILGQKVEFLVSFYNNEISEKSEIFDDQFSVERPDGSNFTLKIRSTKLEDSAMYFCASMGRSSYNSPLHFGNGTRLTVT.

This rearrangement joins TRBV3-1 (or the pseudogene TRBV3-2) to TRBJ1-2, with D possibly matching TRBD1 (6 bases). Germline loops: CDR1 LGHDT, CDR2 YNNKEL (reference sequence). The CDR3 totals 14 residues. Deletions cut 1 base from V and 2 bases from J, with 8 bases between. In nucleotides, the CDR3 is TGTGCCAGCAGCCAAGCCGACAGGAACTATGGCTACACCTTC. It specifies CASSQADRNYGYTF.

This chain links TRBV10-3 with TRBJ2-1; D is possibly TRBD2 (6 bases). There are 14 residues in the CDR3. Trimming removed 11 bases from V and 4 bases from J, with 18 bases in between. Per the germline V gene, CDR1 is ENHRY and CDR2 is SYGVKD. The CDR3 sequence: CALMGLALYNEQFF. CDR3 DNA sequence: TGTGCCCTCATGGGTCTAGCGCTTTACAATGAGCAGTTCTTC.